One and the same sample provided the 5 T cell receptor beta chains below, sequenced in a study of blood T cells in healthy people across ages. A J-beta primer mix and a sample-barcoded 5' primer were used in a second PCR of about 7 to 12 cycles. TCRdb called the 5' RACE reads again in MiXCR, with one record for every CDR3 protein. The sample contains about 800,000 distinct CDR3 sequences, around a quarter of which appear only once. The same data also contributed to another study, on T cells of mothers and their children.

Specimen: blood. Receptors originate from a boy under 18 in good health.

This clonotype was detected a few times. The chain has TRBV29-1 and TRBJ1-1; a possible D gene is TRBD1 (6 bases). Germline CDR1 reads SQVTM; CDR2 reads ANQGSEA. CDR3 size: 11 residues. V was shortened by 5 bases and J by 6 bases, with 10 bases between the two germline ends. The CDR3 DNA follows: TGCAGCGTTCAGGGGTTGCCTGAAGCTTTCTTT. This sequence encodes CSVQGLPEAFF.

The gene calls are TRBV27 and TRBJ2-7; 10 bases fit TRBD2. J lost 9 bases, V lost 6 bases, and 5 bases had no gene match. The CDR3 contains 12 residues. Germline loops: CDR1 MNHEY, CDR2 SMNVEV (reference sequence). DNA for the CDR3: TGTGCCAGCAGCCGGACTAGCGGAAGGCAGTACTTC. Translating gives CASSRTSGRQYF.

The rearrangement links TRBV11-2 to TRBJ2-2, with a weak D call TRBD1 (5 bases). Trimming took 1 base from V and 6 from J, leaving 12 bases between them. CDR3 size: 15 residues. The germline CDR1 and CDR2 sequences are SGHAT and FQNNGV. As DNA, the CDR3 is TGTGCCAGCAGCTTAGTCAGGGTGATGGCCGGGGAGCTGTTTTTT. Translating it yields CASSLVRVMAGELFF.

This clonotype occurred a few times. The chain carries TRBV20-1 and TRBJ2-7; a weak D match, TRBD1 (6 bases). Trimming shortened V by 3 bases and J by 2 bases, and 11 bases separated the two germline ends. Germline V CDR1 and CDR2: DFQATT, SNEGSKA (reference sequence). The CDR3 has 13 amino acids. CDR3 sequence: CSASGTNPYEQYF. CDR3 nucleotides: TGCAGTGCTAGCGGGACAAACCCCTACGAGCAGTACTTC.

Only a few counts were recorded for this clonotype. This chain joins TRBV6-4 and TRBJ1-5; D is unresolved. V was shortened by 4 bases and J by 5 bases, with 6 bases between the two germline ends. CDR1 is MRHNA and CDR2 is SNTAGT in the germline V gene. This CDR3 is 12 amino acids long. CDR3 residues: CASSGPDQPQHF. CDR3 DNA sequence: TGTGCCAGCAGTGGCCCAGATCAGCCCCAGCATTTT.